These 22 T cell receptor beta chains were sequenced from one sample in a study of early T cells in non-severe SARS-CoV-2 infection. In TCRdb, the 5' RACE reads were re-called with MiXCR into one record per CDR3 protein. This table has roughly 100,000 distinct CDR3 sequences, approximately 13% appearing once. Sequencing used whole blood. The receptors derive from an adult who was a healthcare worker with PCR-confirmed SARS-CoV-2 infection or an uninfected control (not recorded which).

The chain links TRBV20-1 to TRBJ2-5; D is ambiguous. This CDR3 has 14 amino acids. CDR1 is DFQATT and CDR2 is SNEGSKA in the germline V gene (reference sequence). The ends were cut back, 1 base at V and 7 bases at J, with 16 bases in the middle. CDR3 sequence: CSARGRPDLVTQYF. CDR3 in DNA: TGCAGTGCTAGAGGGCGGCCCGACTTAGTGACCCAGTACTTC.

This clonotype turned up a few times. The chain recombines TRBV9 with TRBJ2-1; 10 bases line up with TRBD1. The CDR3 has 17 residues. V dropped 7 bases and J dropped 4; count of bases not matched to a gene: 14. Germline assignment: CDR1 SGDLS and CDR2 YYNGEE. Here the CDR3 reads CASSLGGGQGLYNEQFF. In DNA form, the CDR3 reads TGTGCCAGCTCCCTAGGGGGGGGACAGGGGCTTTACAATGAGCAGTTCTTC.

This clonotype occurred many times. The rearrangement joins TRBV28 to TRBJ2-7, with D unclear. This CDR3 contains 13 residues. Per the germline V gene, CDR1 is MDHEN and CDR2 is SYDVKM. With 8 bases removed from V and 2 bases from J, the gap between germline ends came to 13 bases. The CDR3 coding sequence is TGTGCCAGCCTAAGGCCGACCCCCTACGAGCAGTACTTC. This translates into CASLRPTPYEQYF.

This clonotype was seen a few times. V is TRBV29-1 and J is TRBJ2-7; the D is unclear. The CDR3 covers 10 residues. Trimming stripped 7 bases from V and 7 bases from J, with 11 bases between. The V gene's germline CDR1 is SQVTM and CDR2 ANQGSEA. CDR3 amino acids: CSALHVEQYF. CDR3 DNA: TGCAGCGCCCTTCATGTGGAGCAGTACTTC.

The sample holds many counts of this clonotype. The chain links TRBV5-6 to TRBJ1-3, with D possibly matching TRBD1 (5 bases). V was shortened by 5 bases and J by 4 bases, with 16 bases between the two germline ends. CDR1 is SGHDT, CDR2 YYEEEE, per germline. The CDR3 runs 15 residues. The CDR3 here is CASRHAGSSGNTIYF. CDR3 in DNA: TGTGCCAGCAGACACGCAGGGAGCTCGGGAAACACCATATATTTT.

This clonotype was seen a few times. CDR3 in amino acids: CASSLGGARNQPQHF. In DNA form, the CDR3 reads TGTGCCAGCAGTTTGGGAGGGGCGCGAAATCAGCCCCAGCATTTT. This chain joins TRBV27 and TRBJ1-5; possible D gene TRBD1, 5 bases. The CDR3 contains 15 residues. Germline V CDR1 and CDR2: MNHEY, SMNVEV (reference sequence). V lost 3 bases to trimming and J lost 4 bases, with 13 bases between them.

In DNA form, the CDR3 reads TGTGCCAGCAGCCGAGCCGGGACAGGGAACACTGAAGCTTTCTTT. It codes for CASSRAGTGNTEAFF. The V and J genes are TRBV3-1 and TRBJ1-1; TRBD1 agrees at 8 bases. Trimming took 4 bases from V and 1 from J; bases not matched to a gene: 5. The germline V gene has CDR1 LGHDT and CDR2 YNNKEL (reference sequence). CDR3 size: 15 residues. Full variable domain (remainder filled in from reference TRBV3-1 and TRBJ1-1): DTAVSQTPKYLVTQMGNDKSIKCEQNLGHDTMYWYKQDSKKFLKIMFSYNNKELIINETVPNRFSPKSPDKAHLNLHINSLELGDSAVYFCASSRAGTGNTEAFFGQGTRLTVV.

The chain uses TRBV7-2 and TRBJ1-1, with TRBD1 matching over 9 bases. CDR3 length: 21 amino acids. The germline CDR1 and CDR2 sequences are SGHTA and FQGNSA. The ends lost 2 bases at V and 4 bases at J; junction bases unmatched: 23. The CDR3 spells CASSLYSGPGTGLTRSTEAFF. The CDR3 DNA follows: TGTGCCAGCAGCTTATATTCCGGGCCCGGGACAGGGCTGACGAGGAGCACTGAAGCTTTCTTT.

This chain links TRBV29-1 with TRBJ2-3, with a tentative D call TRBD2 (6 bases). Germline CDR1 and CDR2: SQVTM and ANQGSEA. CDR3 size: 14 residues. V lost 7 bases to trimming and J lost 4 bases, with 18 bases between them. The CDR3 sequence is CSAGGVRRADTQYF. In DNA form, the CDR3 reads TGCAGCGCTGGAGGGGTCCGGAGGGCAGATACGCAGTATTTT.

The CDR3 spells CASSPDGNSPLHF. The CDR3 nucleotides read TGTGCCAGCTCACCGGACGGAAATTCACCCCTCCACTTT. The genes are TRBV18 and TRBJ1-6; no clear D. CDR1 is KGHSH, CDR2 LQKENI, per germline. The V gene lost 3 bases and the J gene lost 7 bases, with 7 bases spanning the gap. This CDR3 contains 13 residues.

This clonotype was observed a few times. The J gene is TRBJ2-7, the V gene TRBV13; TRBD2 matches at 7 bases. The CDR3 contains 18 residues. Germline V gene lookup returns CDR1 PRHDT and CDR2 FYEKMQ (reference sequence). With 2 bases clipped from V and 2 bases from J, the junction kept 15 bases outside the gene matches. The CDR3 loop is CASSLFSAQRGRPYEQYF. Written as DNA, the CDR3 is TGTGCCAGCAGCTTATTTTCGGCGCAGCGGGGTCGTCCCTACGAGCAGTACTTC.

This clonotype was seen a few times. The chain uses TRBV20-1 and TRBJ2-7; D is unclear. The V end was cut by 7 bases, the J end by 1 base, with 11 bases between. This CDR3 comprises 12 residues. The germline CDR1 and CDR2 sequences are DFQATT and SNEGSKA (reference sequence). CDR3 amino acids: CSVAQTSYEQYF. CDR3 sequence (DNA): TGCAGTGTTGCCCAGACTTCCTACGAGCAGTACTTC.

This clonotype appeared a few times. The rearrangement links TRBV20-1 to TRBJ2-5; 10 bases match TRBD1. Trimming removed 3 bases from V and 4 bases from J; junction bases left unmatched: 8. CDR3 length: 15 amino acids. Germline V gives CDR1 DFQATT, CDR2 SNEGSKA (reference sequence). The CDR3 bases are TGCAGTGCTAGTAAAGGACAGGGGGATCTAGAGACCCAGTACTTC. Translating it yields CSASKGQGDLETQYF.

The chain links TRBV29-1 to TRBJ1-1; no reliable D call. With 5 bases removed from V and 7 bases from J, the gap between germline ends came to 8 bases. The V gene's germline CDR1 is SQVTM and CDR2 ANQGSEA. The CDR3 sequence is 10 residues long. As DNA, the CDR3 is TGCAGCGTTAGAGACTATGAAGCTTTCTTT. The encoded protein is CSVRDYEAFF.

V usage is TRBV6-1 and J usage is TRBJ2-2; D might be TRBD1 or TRBD2, each matching 6 bases. The germline V gene encodes CDR1 MNHNS and CDR2 SASEGT. The V end was cut by 10 bases, the J end by 1 base, with 13 bases between. This CDR3 is built from 14 residues. CDR3 protein: CATGGRRNTGELFF. CDR3 nucleotides: TGTGCCACCGGGGGCAGGAGGAACACCGGGGAGCTGTTTTTT.

The table lists this clonotype with many counts. V is TRBV5-1 and J is TRBJ1-2, with 10 positions matching TRBD1. Germline V CDR1 and CDR2: SGHRS, YFSETQ. The CDR3 loop spans 15 amino acids. V dropped 3 bases and J dropped 8; count of bases not matched to a gene: 10. The CDR3 region is CASSWGTGTGDGYTF. The CDR3 DNA reads TGCGCCAGCAGCTGGGGCACCGGGACAGGGGACGGCTACACCTTC.

The V gene is TRBV20-1, the J gene TRBJ1-2, with D hard to call. Trimming shortened V by 3 bases and J by 8 bases, and 10 bases separated the two germline ends. The CDR3 sequence is 11 residues long. Germline assignment: CDR1 DFQATT and CDR2 SNEGSKA (reference sequence). CDR3 loop: CSASWAYGYTF. Here the CDR3 DNA reads TGCAGTGCTAGTTGGGCGTACGGCTACACCTTC.

This chain joins TRBV5-1 and TRBJ2-2; 7 bases line up with TRBD1. The CDR3 runs 14 residues. Germline V gene sequence: CDR1 SGHRS, CDR2 YFSETQ. Trimming cost V 6 bases and J 4 bases; bases outside gene matches: 6. The CDR3 bases are TGCGCCAGCACGAGGGACAGCTTCACCGGGGAGCTGTTTTTT. It is translated as CASTRDSFTGELFF.

This clonotype was seen many times. CDR3 sequence (DNA): TGTGCCAGCATGGTTACGGGGGGGCCCGAAGATACGCAGTATTTT. Amino acids: CASMVTGGPEDTQYF. This chain links TRBV2 with TRBJ2-3; TRBD2 matches 8 bases. Germline loops: CDR1 SNHLY, CDR2 FYNNEI. V shed 7 bases, J shed 5 bases, and the junction held 11 bases outside the gene matches. This CDR3 is built from 15 residues.

The genes are TRBV3-1 and TRBJ2-1; 12 bases line up with TRBD2. CDR3 length: 17 amino acids. V lost 0 bases and J lost 7; bases outside the gene matches: 7. The germline V gene encodes CDR1 LGHDT and CDR2 YNNKEL (reference sequence). The DNA for the CDR3 is TGTGCCAGCAGCCAAGATCTGCTAGCGGGGGGGCCGAATGAGCAGTTCTTC. It is translated as CASSQDLLAGGPNEQFF.

Concerning this clonotype itself: A junction end diverges from the germline sequence, so it may reflect a read error. The gene calls are TRBV9 and TRBJ1-1; D perhaps matches TRBD1 (6 bases). Per the germline V gene, CDR1 is SGDLS and CDR2 is YYNGEE. The CDR3 has 15 residues. The CDR3 reads CASSSRQAMNTEVFF. The CDR3 DNA reads TGTGCCAGCAGCTCCCGACAGGCCATGAACACTGAAGTTTTCTTT.

The J gene is TRBJ1-3, the V gene TRBV7-6; weak D call: TRBD1 (5 bases). Germline V gene lookup returns CDR1 SGHVS and CDR2 FNYEAQ. The CDR3 length is 16 residues. V shed 0 bases and J shed 1 base, with 10 bases lying between them. CDR3: CASSLATALSGNTIYF. CDR3 in DNA: TGTGCCAGCAGCTTAGCGACAGCTTTATCTGGAAACACCATATATTTT.